Detailed here is one T cell receptor (beta chain). The germline gives CDR1 SGHRS, CDR2 YFSETQ. Deletions cut 4 bases from V and 7 bases from J, with 12 bases between. There are 13 residues in the CDR3. Deep-level settings were used for running the assay. Libraries were prepared by immunoSEQ multiplex PCR; TCRdb keeps only in-frame clonotypes and omits some of them. There are some 2.3 million clones in the sample; just over 90% occur only once, and 0.39% lies in the top ten. These data come from a study of shared clonotypes between healthy human individuals. Study overall: Per donor, three plates held CD4 naive cells, three held CD4 memory, two held CD8 naive and one held CD8 memory.

Adult donors, all healthy and HIV-negative, had no recent acute infections or vaccinations. Sequenced sample: naive CD4+ T cells from PBMCs. The subset here: CD45RA+ positively selected. The chain recombines TRBV5-1 with TRBJ1-5, with a tentative D call TRBD1 (6 bases). The sequence was collected from a young man in good health. Some clones in this sample may be carry-over from other donors' samples. In nucleotides, the CDR3 is TGCGCCAGCAGCACAGGGACCGACCAGCCCCAGCATTTT. Protein: CASSTGTDQPQHF. Filled out from reference TRBV5-1 and TRBJ1-5, the complete variable domain reads KAGVTQTPRYLIKTRGQQVTLSCSPISGHRSVSWYQQTPGQGLQFLFEYFSETQRNKGNFPGRFSGRQFSNSRSEMNVSTLELGDSALYLCASSTGTDQPQHFGDGTRLSIL.